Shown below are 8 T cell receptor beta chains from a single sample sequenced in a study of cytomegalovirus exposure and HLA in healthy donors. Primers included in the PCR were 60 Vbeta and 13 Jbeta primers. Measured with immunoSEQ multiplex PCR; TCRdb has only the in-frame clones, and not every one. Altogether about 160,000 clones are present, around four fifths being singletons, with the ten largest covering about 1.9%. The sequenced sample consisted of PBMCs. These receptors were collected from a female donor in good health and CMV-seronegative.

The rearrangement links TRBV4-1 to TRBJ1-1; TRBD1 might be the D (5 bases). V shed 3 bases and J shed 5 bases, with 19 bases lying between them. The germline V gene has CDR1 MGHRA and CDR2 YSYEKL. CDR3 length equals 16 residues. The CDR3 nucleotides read TGCGCCAGCAGCCAGGGGGTGGGGGGGTTAAGGACTGAAGCTTTCTTT. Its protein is CASSQGVGGLRTEAFF.

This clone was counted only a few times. CDR3 amino acids: CASSLGLESGSSYNEQFF. For the CDR3, the DNA is TGTGCCAGCAGCTTAGGCCTTGAGAGCGGGAGCTCCTACAATGAGCAGTTCTTC. The chain employs TRBV11-3 and TRBJ2-1; TRBD2 matches at 8 bases. V gave up 1 base and J gave up 0 bases; unmatched junction bases: 8. CDR1 is SGHNT, CDR2 YENEEA, per germline. The CDR3 consists of 18 residues.

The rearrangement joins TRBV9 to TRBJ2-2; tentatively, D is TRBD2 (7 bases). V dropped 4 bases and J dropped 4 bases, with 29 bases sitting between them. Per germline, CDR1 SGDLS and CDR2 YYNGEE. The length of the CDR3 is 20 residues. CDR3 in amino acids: CASSPTGGGGPTRVTGELFF. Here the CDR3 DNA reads TGTGCCAGCAGCCCGACTGGGGGCGGGGGCCCGACGCGGGTCACCGGGGAGCTGTTTTTT.

CDR3 bases: TGTGCCTGGAGGCAGACAGGGGGCGCGAACACCGGGGAGCTGTTTTTT. It encodes CAWRQTGGANTGELFF. The V gene is TRBV30, the J gene TRBJ2-2, with 10 bases that match TRBD1. CDR3 length: 16 residues. CDR1 is GTSNPN, CDR2 SVGIG, per germline (reference sequence). Trimming took 3 bases from V and 0 from J; bases not matched to a gene: 4.

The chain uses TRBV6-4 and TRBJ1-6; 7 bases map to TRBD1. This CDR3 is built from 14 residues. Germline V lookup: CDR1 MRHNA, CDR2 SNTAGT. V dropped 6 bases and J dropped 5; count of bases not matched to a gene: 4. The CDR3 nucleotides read TGTGCCAGCAGCATGGGACAGAATAATTCACCCCTCCACTTT. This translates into CASSMGQNNSPLHF.

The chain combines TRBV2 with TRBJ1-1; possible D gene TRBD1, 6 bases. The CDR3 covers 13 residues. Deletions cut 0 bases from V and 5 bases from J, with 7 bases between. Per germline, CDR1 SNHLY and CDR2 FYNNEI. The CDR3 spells CASSEATGTEAFF. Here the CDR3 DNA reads TGTGCCAGCAGTGAAGCTACAGGGACTGAAGCTTTCTTT.

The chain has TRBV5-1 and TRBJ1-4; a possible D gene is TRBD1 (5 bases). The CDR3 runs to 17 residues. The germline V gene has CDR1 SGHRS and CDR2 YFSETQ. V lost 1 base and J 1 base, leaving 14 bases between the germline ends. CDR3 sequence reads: CASSLSPGGGTNEKLFF. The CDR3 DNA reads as TGCGCCAGCAGCTTGAGCCCGGGGGGAGGAACTAATGAAAAACTGTTTTTT.

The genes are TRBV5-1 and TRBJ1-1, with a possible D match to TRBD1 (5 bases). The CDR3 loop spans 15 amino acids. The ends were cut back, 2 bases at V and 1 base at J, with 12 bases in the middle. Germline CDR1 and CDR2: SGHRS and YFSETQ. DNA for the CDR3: TGCGCCAGCAGCTTCCGAGGAGGGGCGAACACTGAAGCTTTCTTT. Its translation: CASSFRGGANTEAFF.